This entry describes one TCR beta chain. Its specificity is unknown. The entry originates in a study of cytomegalovirus exposure and HLA in healthy donors. The study, taken as a whole, reports: Most of the TCR beta V segments (in an earlier analysis) were productive either about 90% or about 30% of the time. An ancestry cluster, one associated with Asian ancestry, reportedly showed fewer N-insertions than the roughly 700-donor mean in a later analysis. A link between a missense DCLRE1C variant and TCR beta V- and J-gene trimming emerged from a later analysis.

Primers included in the PCR were 60 Vbeta and 13 Jbeta primers. Measured with immunoSEQ multiplex PCR; TCRdb has only the in-frame clones, and not every one. The table records some 140,000 clones, 75% to 90% of them present only once. Regarding donors, all were healthy bone marrow donors. The CDR3 loop spans 14 amino acids. CDR1 and CDR2 from the germline V gene are SGHRS and YFSETQ. V dropped 2 bases and J dropped 3 bases, with 12 bases sitting between them. The genes are TRBV5-1 and TRBJ2-7, with D possibly being TRBD2 (6 bases). The TCR comes from a woman in her forties or fifties in good health and CMV-seropositive. The sample taken for sequencing was PBMCs. Here the CDR3 DNA reads TGCGCCAGCAGCTTTCAGGGAGGCCTCTACGAGCAGTACTTC. It yields the protein CASSFQGGLYEQYF.